The rows below give T cell receptor beta chains drawn from one sample of a study of T-cell reconstitution after alpha-beta-depleted transplantation in children. TCRdb itself ran the PCR reads through MiXCR, one entry per CDR3 protein. The table includes 900,000 or so distinct CDR3 sequences, under 20% detected once. The specimen was PBMCs, mostly from graft donor cells, collected 360 days after TCRalphabeta/CD19-depleted stem cell transplant. Receptors originate from a male patient aged 10 to 17 who had a stem cell transplant for acute lymphoblastic leukemia, so the T cells may come from the graft donor. Each CDR3 is given with its conserved first and last residue. A D gene is named only where the DNA matches it firmly. The size entry is marked missing in some rows and otherwise reads once, few, many or a size class.

v_call	cdr3_length	j_call	d_call	clone_size	cdr3_aa	cdr3_nt
TRBV19	16	TRBJ2-1	TRBD2	-	CASSTVAGGSYNEQFF	TGTGCCAGTAGTACGGTAGCGGGAGGGTCCTACAATGAGCAGTTCTTC
TRBV6-2/TRBV6-3	15	TRBJ2-7	-	few	CASSYSPALRYEQYF	TGTGCCAGCAGTTACAGTCCGGCCCTGCGCTACGAGCAGTACTTC
TRBV6-5	15	TRBJ2-7	TRBD1	-	CASSYSRTGFSEQYF	TGTGCCAGCAGTTACAGTCGGACAGGGTTTTCCGAGCAGTACTTC
TRBV5-1	15	TRBJ2-1	-	few	CASRPRVGSYNEQFF	TGCGCCAGCAGACCGAGGGTAGGCTCCTACAATGAGCAGTTCTTC
TRBV2	14	TRBJ1-5	-	many	CASSGQGSNQPQHF	TGTGCCAGCAGTGGTCAAGGGAGCAATCAGCCCCAGCATTTT
TRBV20-1	15	TRBJ2-7	TRBD2	few	CSAWPGLAALYEQYF	TGCAGTGCGTGGCCGGGACTAGCGGCTTTATACGAGCAGTACTTC
TRBV7-6	17	TRBJ2-3	TRBD2	-	CASSLAAPWREGGTQYF	TGTGCCAGCAGCTTAGCGGCCCCTTGGCGGGAGGGAGGTACGCAGTATTTT
TRBV5-1	14	TRBJ2-5	TRBD2	-	CASRLAGPQETQYF	TGCGCCAGTCGACTAGCGGGCCCCCAAGAGACCCAGTACTTC
TRBV5-1	16	TRBJ2-1	TRBD2	few	CASSLPSGQFYNEQFF	TGCGCCAGCAGCCTGCCTAGCGGTCAGTTCTACAATGAGCAGTTCTTC
TRBV19	15	TRBJ2-7	TRBD2	-	CASSTFGTSGYEQYF	TGTGCCAGTAGTACGTTCGGGACTAGCGGGTACGAGCAGTACTTC
TRBV4-1	15	TRBJ1-1	TRBD1	-	CASSQGQGRYTEAFF	TGCGCCAGCAGCCAGGGACAGGGGAGGTACACTGAAGCTTTCTTT
TRBV11-1	16	TRBJ2-7	TRBD2	few	CASSPRTSSFSYEQYF	TGTGCCAGCAGCCCTCGGACTAGCTCCTTCTCCTACGAGCAGTACTTC
TRBV4-1	17	TRBJ2-1	TRBD2	few	CASSQAEQTSGYNEQFF	TGCGCCAGCAGCCAAGCGGAACAGACTAGCGGTTACAATGAGCAGTTCTTC
TRBV10-3	19	TRBJ2-6	TRBD1	many	CAIMPDRAPSPSGANVLTF	TGTGCCATCATGCCCGACAGGGCTCCCTCACCTTCTGGGGCCAACGTCCTGACTTTC
TRBV12-3/TRBV12-4	12	TRBJ1-1	-	few	CASSFGGFEAFF	TGTGCCAGCAGTTTTGGTGGCTTTGAAGCTTTCTTT
TRBV9	14	TRBJ1-2	-	-	CASSVEPRGNGYTF	TGTGCCAGCAGCGTAGAGCCTAGGGGGAATGGCTACACCTTC
TRBV5-1	17	TRBJ2-2	-	-	CASTSLGGNFRTGELFF	TGCGCCAGCACCTCCTTGGGCGGGAACTTTAGGACCGGGGAGCTGTTTTTT
TRBV5-1	17	TRBJ2-6	-	many	CASSSGRDLLGANVLTF	TGCGCCAGCAGCAGCGGACGGGACCTTTTAGGGGCCAACGTCCTGACTTTC
TRBV12-3/TRBV12-4	18	TRBJ1-5	-	-	CASSLGIRQGYSNQPQHF	TGTGCCAGCAGTTTAGGGATTCGGCAGGGGTATAGCAATCAGCCCCAGCATTTT
TRBV12-3/TRBV12-4	18	TRBJ2-3	TRBD2	-	CASSPGTSGSYSTDTQYF	TGTGCCAGCAGTCCCGGGACTAGCGGGAGCTATAGCACAGATACGCAGTATTTT
TRBV9	14	TRBJ1-5	-	-	CASDRQVSNQPQHF	TGTGCCAGCGACCGACAGGTTAGCAATCAGCCCCAGCATTTT
TRBV28	20	TRBJ2-1	TRBD2	few	CASSFPSGSSGRSLLNEQFF	TGTGCCAGCAGTTTCCCCTCGGGATCTAGCGGGAGGTCTTTGCTAAATGAGCAGTTCTTC
TRBV29-1	12	TRBJ2-7	-	-	CSVGEAPYEQYF	TGCAGCGTTGGGGAGGCTCCCTACGAGCAGTACTTC
TRBV3-1	13	TRBJ2-1	TRBD1	few	CASSPPTGPEQFF	TGTGCCAGCAGCCCACCGACAGGGCCCGAGCAGTTCTTC
TRBV7-9	17	TRBJ2-3	TRBD2	few	CASSSLGSGRATDTQYF	TGTGCCAGCAGCTCCTTGGGTAGCGGGAGGGCCACAGATACGCAGTATTTT
TRBV3-1	17	TRBJ2-1	-	-	CASSLEYDLVPHNEQFF	TGTGCCAGCAGCCTAGAGTATGACTTGGTTCCCCACAATGAGCAGTTCTTC
TRBV9	14	TRBJ2-1	-	few	CASSPNSGYNEQFF	TGTGCCAGCAGCCCGAATAGCGGCTACAATGAGCAGTTCTTC